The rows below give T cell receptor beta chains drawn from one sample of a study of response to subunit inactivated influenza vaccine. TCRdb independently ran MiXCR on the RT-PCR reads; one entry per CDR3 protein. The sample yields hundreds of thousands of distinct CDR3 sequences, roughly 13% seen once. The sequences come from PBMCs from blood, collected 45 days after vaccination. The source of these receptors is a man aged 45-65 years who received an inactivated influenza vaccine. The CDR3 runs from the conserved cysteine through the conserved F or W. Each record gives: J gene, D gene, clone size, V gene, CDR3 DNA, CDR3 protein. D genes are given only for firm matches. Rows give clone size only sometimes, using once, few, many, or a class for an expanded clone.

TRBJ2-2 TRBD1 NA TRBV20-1 TGCTGTGCTAGAGATCCCGGACAGGGTACCACCGGGGAGCTGTTTTTT CCARDPGQGTTGELFF
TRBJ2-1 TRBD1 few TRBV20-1 TGCAGTGCTAAACTCGCCGGGACAGCATACAATGAGCAGTTCTTC CSAKLAGTAYNEQFF
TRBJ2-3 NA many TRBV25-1 TGTGCCAGCAGTGAATCCGTACTTCCAGATACGCAGTATTTT CASSESVLPDTQYF
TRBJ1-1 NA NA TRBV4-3 TGCGCCAGCAGCCAAGAAGGCAGGAGGAACACTGAAGCTTTCTTT CASSQEGRRNTEAFF
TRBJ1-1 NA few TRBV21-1 TGTGCCAGCAGCAAAGGAGCGGGAGAAGCTTTCTTT CASSKGAGEAFF
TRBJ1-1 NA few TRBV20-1 TGCAGTGTTCCGAGGCTTCCTGTGAACACTGAAGCTTTCTTT CSVPRLPVNTEAFF
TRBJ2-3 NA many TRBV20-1 TGCAGTGCACAGGACCAATTTTGGCCAGATACGCAGTATTTT CSAQDQFWPDTQYF
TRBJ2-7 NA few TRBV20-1 TGCAGTGCTAGAGATCCGCGTGACTACGAGCAGTACTTC CSARDPRDYEQYF
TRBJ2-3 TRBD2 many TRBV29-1 TGCAGCGTTGCTGTGGGGGGGACTAGCACAGATACGCAGTATTTT CSVAVGGTSTDTQYF
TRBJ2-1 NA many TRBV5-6 TGTGCCAGCAATAGCTTTGATCGGTATGAGCAGTTCTTC CASNSFDRYEQFF
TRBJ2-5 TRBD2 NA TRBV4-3 TGCGCCAGCAGCCAAGATCTGGCTAGCGGGAGATTCGAGACCCAGTACTTC CASSQDLASGRFETQYF
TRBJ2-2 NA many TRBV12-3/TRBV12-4 TGTGCCAGCAGGGAGGGTCTTACCGGGGAGCTGTTTTTT CASREGLTGELFF
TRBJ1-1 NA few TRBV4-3 TGCGCCAGCAGCCAAGAGGCGCGGGGGCGGAACACTGAAGCTTTCTTT CASSQEARGRNTEAFF
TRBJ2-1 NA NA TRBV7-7 TGTGCTAGCAGCTTAGGGCCCAGGAACAATGAGCAGTTCTTC CASSLGPRNNEQFF
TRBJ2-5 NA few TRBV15 TGTGCCACCAGCAGAGAGTGGGCTCCGCAAGAGACCCAGTACTTC CATSREWAPQETQYF
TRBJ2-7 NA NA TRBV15 TGTGCCACCAGTTCACAGGGCCACGAGCAGTACTTC CATSSQGHEQYF
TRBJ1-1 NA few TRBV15 TGTGCCACCACCTCGCTCAGGGCCCACACTGAAGCTTTCTTT CATTSLRAHTEAFF
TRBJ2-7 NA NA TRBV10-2 TGCGCCAGCAGTGAAATGGCAGACTACGAGCAGTACTTC CASSEMADYEQYF
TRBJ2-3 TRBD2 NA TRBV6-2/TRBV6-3 TGTGCCAGCAGTTTAGCGGGGGCCGAATATACGCAGTATTTT CASSLAGAEYTQYF